Presented here are 15 T cell receptor beta chains from one specimen sequenced in a study of tumor-infiltrating lymphocytes in primary liver carcinoma (dated by TCRdb to 2017 to 2019). TCRdb lists the instrument as Illumina HiSeq 2500. Using a constant-region primer and ProtoScript II reverse transcriptase, TCRbeta-specific cDNA was reverse-transcribed from approximately 0.55 ug total RNA. Construction of the TCRbeta libraries relied on three nested rounds of multiplex PCR, following a slightly modified ARM-PCR procedure. Each of the first two PCR rounds ran for approximately 9 cycles using multiplex TRBV1-TRBV30 forward primers together with a Cbeta reverse primer. TCRdb cleaned the public reads at Q25 with fastp, built clones with MiXCR and kept in-frame beta chains. Each entry merges the rows of one CDR3 protein and shows their most common DNA and genes. Within this sample are roughly 40,000 distinct CDR3 sequences, with 75% of them counted one time only. Roughly two fifths of the sample comes from the top ten.

Without any cell sorting, total RNA and DNA were extracted together from about 19-30 mg of bulk tissue using the AllPrep DNA/RNA mini kit. Sequenced sample: tumor-adjacent normal liver tissue. The source is a woman aged 25 to 39 with primary liver carcinoma and hepatitis B virus infection.

Turning to this clonotype: The conserved closing phenylalanine or tryptophan is absent in this CDR3, likely reflecting a read error. The rearrangement links TRBV11-2 to TRBJ2-7; no reliable D call. Germline V lookup: CDR1 SGHAT, CDR2 FQNNGV. CDR3 length: 14 amino acids. V gave up 9 bases and J gave up 7 bases, with 22 bases separating them. CDR3 in DNA: TGTGCCAGTAGCCCTATAGCTGGAGTGAAAGAGCAGTACATC. It encodes CASSPIAGVKEQYI.

This clonotype has a handful of counts. One end of the junction is discordant with germline, which a read error may explain. V and J are TRBV6-1 and TRBJ1-5, with TRBD1 as a possible D gene (6 bases). This CDR3 is built from 15 residues. Germline lookup yields CDR1 MNHNS and CDR2 SASEGT. This CDR3 reads CASSEGVRGSQPQHF. For the CDR3, the DNA is TGTGCTAGCAGTGAGGGTGTCAGGGGCAGTCAGCCCCAGCATTTT.

In this sample, this clonotype turned up once. At one boundary the junction diverges from the germline segment, which might be a read error. V gene TRBV5-5 combines with J gene TRBJ2-7, with 8 bases identical to TRBD2. The CDR3 sequence is 16 residues long. Germline values: CDR1 SGHKS, CDR2 YYEKEE (reference sequence). CDR3 sequence: CVSSLDYSGRAQVQYF. The CDR3 bases are TGTGTCAGCAGCTTGGATTACTCCGGGAGGGCCCAAGTGCAGTACTTC.

The V call is TRBV29-1, the J call TRBJ2-7, with D hard to call. Looked up from germline, CDR1 is SQVTM and CDR2 is ANQGSEA. The CDR3 has 12 residues. The CDR3 region is CSVKWSVYEQYF. The CDR3 bases are TGCAGTGTTAAATGGTCAGTCTACGAGCAGTACTTC.

The chain uses TRBV12-3 or TRBV12-4 and TRBJ2-7, with 7 bases matching TRBD1. V was clipped by 6 bases and J by 10 bases; unmatched bases: 12. The CDR3 has 13 residues. The CDR3 here is CASSSGTVLEQYF. The DNA of the CDR3 is TGTGCCAGCAGCTCCGGGACAGTCCTTGAACAGTACTTC.

Concerning this clonotype itself: The junction departs from germline at one end; a sequencing error may be responsible. This sequence joins TRBV6-2 or TRBV6-3 and TRBJ2-5; 10 bases line up with TRBD2. The CDR3 covers 17 residues. In germline, CDR1 is MNHEY, CDR2 SVGEGT. CDR3 in DNA: TGTGCCAGCAGCCACGGGGGGCTAGCGGGAGCTTTAGAGACCCACTACTTC. Its translation is CASSHGGLAGALETHYF.

This clonotype was detected once. A much more abundant neighbour one base away suggests this may be a read error. This chain connects TRBV20-1 to TRBJ2-7; 7 bases align to TRBD2. CDR3 length: 14 residues. Trimming cost V 3 bases and J 5 bases; bases outside gene matches: 10. CDR1 and CDR2 (germline): DFQATT, SNEGSKA (reference sequence). The CDR3 nucleotides are TGCAGTGCTAGTCGGACTAACGGGAGGCACGAGCAGTACTTC. Its translation: CSASRTNGRHEQYF.

For this clonotype: The junction departs from germline at one end; a sequencing error may be responsible. This chain links TRBV11-2 with TRBJ2-5, with 9 bases lining up with TRBD1. Germline CDR1 is SGHAT and CDR2 is FQNNGV. The CDR3 consists of 16 residues. For the CDR3, the DNA is TGTGACAGCAGCACAAGAACAGGGGGCGCGAAAAAGATCCAGTACTTC. It codes for CDSSTRTGGAKKIQYF.

This clonotype was detected ten times or more. V gene TRBV6-2 or TRBV6-3 combines with J gene TRBJ2-2; no definite D call. Trimming pared 8 bases from V and 3 bases from J, leaving 4 bases between. This CDR3 contains 11 residues. Germline V gene data show CDR1 as MNHEY and CDR2 as SVGEGT. CDR3: CASGYTGELFF. The CDR3 DNA is TGTGCCAGCGGGTACACCGGGGAGCTGTTTTTT.

In the case of this clonotype: A read error may account for a junction end that differs from germline. The rearrangement joins TRBV2 to TRBJ2-1, with unresolved D. CDR3 length: 14 residues. Germline V gives CDR1 SNHLY, CDR2 FYNNEI. CDR3 loop: CASQRPPPGNDQFF. In DNA form, the CDR3 reads TGTGCCAGCCAAAGGCCTCCTCCGGGCAATGACCAGTTCTTC.

This clonotype was counted only a few times. The CDR3 ends on some other residue instead of the conserved phenylalanine or tryptophan, so this is likely a read error. This rearrangement joins TRBV5-6 to TRBJ2-2; no clear D. The CDR3 has 15 residues. In germline, CDR1 is SGHDT, CDR2 YYEEEE. CDR3 bases: TGTGCCAGCAGCTTGGCACCAAGAGTCACCTGGGAGCTGTTTATT. Its protein product is CASSLAPRVTWELFI.

There are many counts of this clonotype. V and J are TRBV30 and TRBJ2-3; TRBD2 agrees at 8 bases. The CDR3 is made up of 14 amino acids. V lost 3 bases to trimming and J lost 4 bases; unmatched junction nucleotides: 6. Germline V gene lookup returns CDR1 GTSNPN and CDR2 SVGIG (reference sequence). This chain's CDR3 is CAWSRHGGADTQYF. In DNA, the CDR3 is TGTGCCTGGAGCCGGCACGGGGGGGCAGATACGCAGTATTTT.

Only one count was recorded for this clonotype. Given the absence of the conserved phenylalanine or tryptophan at the CDR3 end, a read error is likely. The chain is built from TRBV11-2 and TRBJ2-3; 8 bases fit TRBD2. Germline V gene data show CDR1 as SGHAT and CDR2 as FQNNGV. The CDR3 totals 17 residues. CDR3: CASSHRRSGGLTDTQYL. For the CDR3, the DNA is TGTGCTAGCAGCCATCGAAGGAGCGGGGGCCTCACAGATACGCAGTATTTA.

This clonotype has more than one count but fewer than ten. The genes are TRBV20-1 and TRBJ2-7; TRBD1 is a possible D gene (6 bases). Germline assignment: CDR1 DFQATT and CDR2 SNEGSKA (reference sequence). The CDR3 spans 15 residues. V lost 5 bases, J lost 2 bases, and 19 bases lay in between. CDR3 nucleotides: TGCAGTGCTCAAAACCGGGACACGGGAACCTACGAGCAGTACTTC. This codes for CSAQNRDTGTYEQYF.

The chain employs TRBV12-3 or TRBV12-4 and TRBJ1-2; D may be TRBD1 (5 bases). The V and J ends lost 5 bases and 10 bases respectively, with 17 bases between them. The CDR3 runs 13 residues. This CDR3 reads CASSKVTGGDYTF. As DNA, the CDR3 is TGTGCCAGCAGTAAGGTGACCGGGGGGGACTACACCTTC.